This T cell receptor beta chain was documented in a study of tumor-infiltrating lymphocytes in localized non-small cell lung cancer. Study details: Each patient gave resected tumor and non-adjacent uninvolved lung tissue. Study results and caveats: Tumors had more T cell infiltration than uninvolved lung, per TCRbeta sequencing and CD3 counts.

As concerns this clone: Its antigen is currently unknown.

TCRdb keeps only in-frame clones here, not all; method: immunoSEQ multiplex PCR. The sample lists under 10,000 clones, approximately 71% seen once, with roughly 6% in the top ten. V gave up 6 bases and J gave up 8 bases; unmatched junction bases: 8. This CDR3 contains 15 residues. The germline gives CDR1 MDHEN, CDR2 SYDVKM. The genes are TRBV28 and TRBJ2-1; 12 bases are a match to TRBD1. The sequence derives from a human donor with non-small cell lung cancer. The sequenced material came from uninvolved lung tissue not adjacent to the tumor. The CDR3 protein is CASSLRGQGADEQFF. The CDR3 DNA is TGTGCCAGCAGCCTGCGGGGACAGGGGGCAGATGAGCAGTTCTTC.